This T cell receptor beta chain was sequenced in a study of T cell responses to AZD1222 COVID-19 vaccine. V shed 1 base and J shed 4 bases, with 14 bases lying between them. CDR3 size: 15 residues. The germline V gene encodes CDR1 LGHNA and CDR2 YSLEER. Assay used: immunoSEQ multiplex PCR; TCRdb lists only in-frame clones, some missing. The sample shows roughly 150,000 clones, about 93% of them seen only once. The TCR originated in an adult in good health. Sequenced material: peripheral blood, taken on day 0 of AZD1222 vaccination. This chain connects TRBV4-3 to TRBJ2-7; maybe TRBD2 (5 bases). DNA of the CDR3: TGCGCCAGCAGCCAAGCGCGTCTAGAGGGATACGAGCAGTACTTC. Amino acid sequence: CASSQARLEGYEQYF.